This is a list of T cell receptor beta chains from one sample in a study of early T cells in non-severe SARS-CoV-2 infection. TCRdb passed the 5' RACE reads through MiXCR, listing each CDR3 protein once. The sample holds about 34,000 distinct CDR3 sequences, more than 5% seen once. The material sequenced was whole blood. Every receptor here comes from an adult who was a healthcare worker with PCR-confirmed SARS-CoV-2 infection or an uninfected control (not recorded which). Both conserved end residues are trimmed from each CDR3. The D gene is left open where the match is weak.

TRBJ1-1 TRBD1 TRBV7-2 ASSSVRQGQNTEAF
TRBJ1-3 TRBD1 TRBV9 ASSPTRTGAGNTIY
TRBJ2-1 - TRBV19 ASSIASAKYNEQF
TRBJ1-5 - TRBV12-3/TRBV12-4 ASSLGNQPQH
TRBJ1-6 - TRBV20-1 SAREGGRVSPLH
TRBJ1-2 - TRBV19 ASSIPAAGLLYGYT
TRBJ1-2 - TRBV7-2 ASSLDGASNYGYT
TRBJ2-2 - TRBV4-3 ASSQHQRNTGELF
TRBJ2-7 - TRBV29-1 SVVGGSYEQY
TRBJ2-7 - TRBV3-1 ASSPTRQGGRSEQY
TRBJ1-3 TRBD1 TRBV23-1 ASSQRDRGIGNTIY
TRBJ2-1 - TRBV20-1 SARAQSEQF